This is a list of T cell receptor beta chains from one sample in a study of cytomegalovirus exposure and HLA in healthy donors. Sequenced by immunoSEQ multiplex PCR; TCRdb stores in-frame clones only, minus some. This table has approximately 220,000 clones, roughly 75% appearing once. Sequencing input: PBMCs. These receptors came from a young woman in good health and CMV-seronegative. Both conserved end residues are part of each CDR3. The order of the fields is clone size, D gene, V gene, CDR3 length, J gene, CDR3 DNA, CDR3 protein. D genes are given only for firm matches. For some rows the clone size is stated as once, few or many, or as a class when expanded; others skip it.

abundance: .
d_gene: TRBD1
v_gene: TRBV11-3
len: 17
j_gene: TRBJ2-2
CDR3nt: TGTGCCAGCAGCTTAGGGGACAGGGGAAAGGCGCCCGGGGAGCTGTTTTTT
CDR3aa: CASSLGDRGKAPGELFF

abundance: .
d_gene: .
v_gene: TRBV6-1
len: 13
j_gene: TRBJ1-2
CDR3nt: TGTGCCAGCAGGTTAGACATCTCCAGGGGCTACACCTTC
CDR3aa: CASRLDISRGYTF

abundance: once
d_gene: .
v_gene: TRBV21-1
len: 18
j_gene: TRBJ1-3
CDR3nt: TGTGCCACCAGCGCGCCCCACAGGGACACGAGCTCTGGAAACACCATATATTTT
CDR3aa: CATSAPHRDTSSGNTIYF

abundance: few
d_gene: .
v_gene: TRBV29-1
len: 14
j_gene: TRBJ1-1
CDR3nt: TGCAGCGTCAAAACAGGGACGGGGAACACTGAAGCTTTCTTT
CDR3aa: CSVKTGTGNTEAFF

abundance: .
d_gene: .
v_gene: TRBV2
len: 14
j_gene: TRBJ2-7
CDR3nt: TGTGCCAGCAGTGATGATGGCGGGGTGGATGAGCAGTACTTC
CDR3aa: CASSDDGGVDEQYF

abundance: .
d_gene: .
v_gene: TRBV6-1
len: 17
j_gene: TRBJ2-1
CDR3nt: TGTGCCAGCAGTGAACAAGGGAGCCGTAGCTCCTACAATGAGCAGTTCTTC
CDR3aa: CASSEQGSRSSYNEQFF

abundance: .
d_gene: TRBD2
v_gene: TRBV5-1
len: 15
j_gene: TRBJ2-7
CDR3nt: TGCGCCAGCAGCTTGGAGGTGGGAGGGCGGGTTGAGCAGTACTTC
CDR3aa: CASSLEVGGRVEQYF

abundance: .
d_gene: TRBD1
v_gene: TRBV2
len: 14
j_gene: TRBJ2-7
CDR3nt: TGTGCCAGCAGTGTTGGGACAGGGGGCTACGAGCAGTACTTC
CDR3aa: CASSVGTGGYEQYF

abundance: .
d_gene: TRBD1
v_gene: TRBV6-5
len: 13
j_gene: TRBJ1-6
CDR3nt: TGTGCCGGAGGACAGGCGAGGAATTCACCCCTCCACTTT
CDR3aa: CAGGQARNSPLHF

abundance: .
d_gene: TRBD1
v_gene: TRBV2
len: 13
j_gene: TRBJ2-7
CDR3nt: TGTGCCAGCAGATGGACAGGGGCCGACGAGCAGTACTTC
CDR3aa: CASRWTGADEQYF

abundance: few
d_gene: TRBD1
v_gene: TRBV5-1
len: 15
j_gene: TRBJ2-2
CDR3nt: TGCGCCAGCAGTACAAGACAGGGGAACACCGGGGAGCTGTTTTTT
CDR3aa: CASSTRQGNTGELFF

abundance: .
d_gene: TRBD2
v_gene: TRBV5-1
len: 16
j_gene: TRBJ2-1
CDR3nt: TGCGCCAGCAGCTTGTTCCGAGCGGGGGCTTACAATGAGCAGTTCTTC
CDR3aa: CASSLFRAGAYNEQFF

abundance: .
d_gene: TRBD1
v_gene: TRBV29-1
len: 14
j_gene: TRBJ1-2
CDR3nt: TGCAGCGTTGATGGAGAGGGGGCTGGTAGTGGCTACACCTTC
CDR3aa: CSVDGEGAGSGYTF

abundance: once
d_gene: TRBD2
v_gene: TRBV15
len: 15
j_gene: TRBJ2-5
CDR3nt: TGTGCCACCAGCAGAACCCTGGGGACTATGGAGACCCAGTACTTC
CDR3aa: CATSRTLGTMETQYF

abundance: .
d_gene: TRBD1
v_gene: TRBV5-1
len: 16
j_gene: TRBJ1-1
CDR3nt: TGCGCCAGCAGCACGGTGACAGGGGGAATCAACACTGAAGCTTTCTTT
CDR3aa: CASSTVTGGINTEAFF

abundance: .
d_gene: TRBD1
v_gene: TRBV5-5
len: 15
j_gene: TRBJ1-5
CDR3nt: TGTGCCAGCAGCTTAGACCTGACAGGGAATCAGCCCCAGCATTTT
CDR3aa: CASSLDLTGNQPQHF

abundance: .
d_gene: TRBD2
v_gene: TRBV5-8
len: 15
j_gene: TRBJ2-1
CDR3nt: TGTGCCAGCAGCTTGGGGCGGGGGGGCCGGGATGAGCAGTTCTTC
CDR3aa: CASSLGRGGRDEQFF

abundance: once
d_gene: TRBD1
v_gene: TRBV5-1
len: 15
j_gene: TRBJ1-1
CDR3nt: TGCGCCAGCAGCTTGGATTTCCAGGGGGTCACTGAAGCTTTCTTT
CDR3aa: CASSLDFQGVTEAFF

abundance: few
d_gene: TRBD2
v_gene: TRBV7-3
len: 14
j_gene: TRBJ2-5
CDR3nt: TGTGCTAGCAGCGGAGGGGCGGGAGTGGAGACCCAGTACTTC
CDR3aa: CASSGGAGVETQYF

abundance: .
d_gene: .
v_gene: TRBV6-6
len: 15
j_gene: TRBJ2-5
CDR3nt: TGTGCCAGCAGTTACACCAAGGGGGTTTTGGAGACCCAGTACTTC
CDR3aa: CASSYTKGVLETQYF

abundance: .
d_gene: .
v_gene: TRBV27
len: 13
j_gene: TRBJ2-7
CDR3nt: TGTGCCAGCAGGGTCCTAGGGGCTTACGAGCAGTACTTC
CDR3aa: CASRVLGAYEQYF

abundance: .
d_gene: TRBD1
v_gene: TRBV5-1
len: 14
j_gene: TRBJ2-3
CDR3nt: TGCGCCAGCACCCCGACAGGGCTTTGGAATACGCAGTATTTT
CDR3aa: CASTPTGLWNTQYF

abundance: .
d_gene: TRBD2
v_gene: TRBV5-4
len: 16
j_gene: TRBJ2-1
CDR3nt: TGTGCCAGCAGCTTGGGCGGGGGGGGGAACTACAATGAGCAGTTCTTC
CDR3aa: CASSLGGGGNYNEQFF

abundance: .
d_gene: .
v_gene: TRBV27
len: 12
j_gene: TRBJ1-5
CDR3nt: TGTGCCAGCAGTACGCTGGGGGGGCCCCAGCATTTT
CDR3aa: CASSTLGGPQHF

abundance: .
d_gene: TRBD1
v_gene: TRBV6-5
len: 14
j_gene: TRBJ1-1
CDR3nt: TGTGCCAGCAGAATGGACAGGGGGCGTATTGAAGCTTTCTTT
CDR3aa: CASRMDRGRIEAFF

abundance: few
d_gene: .
v_gene: TRBV6-5
len: 13
j_gene: TRBJ2-7
CDR3nt: TGTGCCAGCAGTTATGAGGGTATCTACGAGCAGTACTTC
CDR3aa: CASSYEGIYEQYF

abundance: .
d_gene: .
v_gene: TRBV5-1
len: 12
j_gene: TRBJ2-7
CDR3nt: TGCGCCAGCAGCTTTAGTGGCTACGAGCAGTACTTC
CDR3aa: CASSFSGYEQYF

abundance: .
d_gene: .
v_gene: TRBV6-1
len: 13
j_gene: TRBJ1-5
CDR3nt: TGTGCCAGCACCCACACTAGCAATCAGCCCCAGCATTTT
CDR3aa: CASTHTSNQPQHF

abundance: .
d_gene: .
v_gene: TRBV18
len: 16
j_gene: TRBJ1-3
CDR3nt: TGTGCCAGCTCACCACGGCCGGGTTTCTCTGGAAACACCATATATTTT
CDR3aa: CASSPRPGFSGNTIYF

abundance: .
d_gene: TRBD1
v_gene: TRBV7-9
len: 15
j_gene: TRBJ2-3
CDR3nt: TGTGCCAGCAGCCCCCGGACAGGGGAGACAGATACGCAGTATTTT
CDR3aa: CASSPRTGETDTQYF

abundance: .
d_gene: .
v_gene: TRBV10-3
len: 14
j_gene: TRBJ1-1
CDR3nt: TGTGCCATCAGTGGTGACGGGGGATACACTGAAGCTTTCTTT
CDR3aa: CAISGDGGYTEAFF

abundance: .
d_gene: .
v_gene: TRBV6-5
len: 16
j_gene: TRBJ1-1
CDR3nt: TGTGCCAGCAGTTACTCGGGGGGGCCGGCGAACACTGAAGCTTTCTTT
CDR3aa: CASSYSGGPANTEAFF

abundance: .
d_gene: .
v_gene: TRBV19
len: 14
j_gene: TRBJ1-6
CDR3nt: TGTGCCAGTAGTCAGACGGGGGGGCATTCACCCCTCCACTTT
CDR3aa: CASSQTGGHSPLHF

abundance: few
d_gene: TRBD1
v_gene: TRBV5-4
len: 14
j_gene: TRBJ2-3
CDR3nt: TGTGCCAGCAGCTTTGACAGGGGGACAGATACGCAGTATTTT
CDR3aa: CASSFDRGTDTQYF

abundance: .
d_gene: .
v_gene: TRBV4-2
len: 15
j_gene: TRBJ2-2
CDR3nt: TGTGCCAGCAGCCAATCAGGGGTCGCAGGGGGGGAGCTGTTTTTT
CDR3aa: CASSQSGVAGGELFF

abundance: .
d_gene: .
v_gene: TRBV7-3
len: 13
j_gene: TRBJ2-1
CDR3nt: TGTGCCAGCAGCCCCCTAGGTGGCTCGGAGCAGTTCTTC
CDR3aa: CASSPLGGSEQFF

abundance: .
d_gene: .
v_gene: TRBV6-5
len: 14
j_gene: TRBJ2-2
CDR3nt: TGTGCCAGCAGCCACAGGGAAAGTAGGGGGGAGCTGTTTTTT
CDR3aa: CASSHRESRGELFF

abundance: .
d_gene: TRBD1
v_gene: TRBV2
len: 15
j_gene: TRBJ2-2
CDR3nt: TGTGCCAGCAGCGGGGGGACAGGGGTGGACGGGGAGCTGTTTTTT
CDR3aa: CASSGGTGVDGELFF

abundance: .
d_gene: .
v_gene: TRBV2
len: 13
j_gene: TRBJ2-5
CDR3nt: TGTGCCAGCAGTATCCTAAGGGGAGAGACCCAGTACTTC
CDR3aa: CASSILRGETQYF

abundance: .
d_gene: .
v_gene: TRBV11-3
len: 15
j_gene: TRBJ2-5
CDR3nt: TGTGCCAGCAGCTTAGGAGGTGAAGTTGGCGGATCCCAGTACTTC
CDR3aa: CASSLGGEVGGSQYF

abundance: .
d_gene: .
v_gene: TRBV4-1
len: 14
j_gene: TRBJ2-7
CDR3nt: TGCGCCAGCAGCCAAGTTTTTCCGGGGTACGAGCAGTACTTC
CDR3aa: CASSQVFPGYEQYF

abundance: .
d_gene: TRBD1
v_gene: TRBV5-4
len: 15
j_gene: TRBJ1-6
CDR3nt: TGTGCCAGCAGCCCCCGTGGGACAGGGTCTTCACCCCTCCACTTT
CDR3aa: CASSPRGTGSSPLHF

abundance: .
d_gene: .
v_gene: TRBV11-2
len: 16
j_gene: TRBJ1-1
CDR3nt: TGTGCCAGCAGCTTAGAGCCCGGACAGCTGAACACTGAAGCTTTCTTT
CDR3aa: CASSLEPGQLNTEAFF

abundance: .
d_gene: .
v_gene: TRBV6-1
len: 17
j_gene: TRBJ2-1
CDR3nt: TGTGCCAGCAGTGAAAGGAGATTCGAGAGGGGGTACAATGAGCAGTTCTTC
CDR3aa: CASSERRFERGYNEQFF

abundance: .
d_gene: .
v_gene: TRBV5-6
len: 16
j_gene: TRBJ1-3
CDR3nt: TGTGCCAGCACCACTGCCCCCCGGGATCCTGGAAACACCATATATTTT
CDR3aa: CASTTAPRDPGNTIYF

abundance: few
d_gene: .
v_gene: TRBV19
len: 11
j_gene: TRBJ1-2
CDR3nt: TGTGCCAGTACTCAGTATGATGGCTACACCTTC
CDR3aa: CASTQYDGYTF

abundance: .
d_gene: .
v_gene: TRBV7-9
len: 13
j_gene: TRBJ2-5
CDR3nt: TGTGCCAGCAGCTCCTCGGGGTGGGAGACCCAGTACTTC
CDR3aa: CASSSSGWETQYF

abundance: once
d_gene: TRBD2
v_gene: TRBV30
len: 14
j_gene: TRBJ2-4
CDR3nt: TGTGCCTGGAGTGTTGATTCTAGCGGGAGGATTCAGTACTTC
CDR3aa: CAWSVDSSGRIQYF